This TCR beta chain was sequenced for a study of blood T cell repertoires in COVID-19 (dated by TCRdb to 2018 to 2020). As for the study more broadly: Samples covering the acute and convalescent phases of COVID-19 were provided by collaborators in the United States, Italy and Spain. The material from the prospective study consisted of cDNA or gDNA derived from T cells, B-cell-depleted T cells, or PBMCs. Deeply sampled blood TCRbeta repertoires from subjects exposed to, actively infected with, or recovered from COVID-19 were included in the dataset. The repertoires were released in a freely available public database meant as a resource for research on the immune response to SARS-CoV-2. Samples were obtained from the ongoing ImmuneRACE study (first 160 participants) and from about 1,300 subjects provided by 6 global collaborators. Sample metadata almost always included a de-identified subject ID, COVID-19 status, age in years and sex. Where available, HLA class I and class II types were obtained from metadata supplied by the sample provider rather than from assay-based typing.

Note on this clone: The specificity of this receptor is unknown. The sample holds no much larger clone one base away, and base qualities are not on file.

Reading the germline V gene gives CDR1 KGHSH and CDR2 LQKENI. V is clipped by 6 bases and J by 5 bases, and the sequence between their germline boundaries is 13 bases long. The CDR3 has 13 amino acids, counting the end cysteine and phenylalanine. The entry retains the CDR3 DNA only, 39 bases that are in frame from base 1. General findings and caveats noted by the study authors: How much clinical and demographic metadata was included differed by source and by participant, and the metadata was provided uncurated.

Enrolling through a virtual design, the prospective study's participants ranged in age from about 18 to 89 years and lived across 20 to 30 United States geographic areas. Cohort assignment in the prospective study relied on participant-reported clinical history from a screening survey and a study questionnaire. Recovered participants in ImmuneRACE Cohort 3 were defined by two consecutive negative NP/OP PCR tests, clearance by a healthcare professional, or resolution of symptoms. In the prospective study, whole blood, serum and a nasopharyngeal or oropharyngeal swab were collected from each participant by mobile phlebotomists. Additional blood draws and questionnaires over an approximately two-month period could optionally be provided by prospective study participants. Before DNA extraction, prospective study blood samples were shipped either frozen or at room temperature. The immunoSEQ Assay, a bias-controlled multiplex PCR, was used to amplify TCRbeta CDR3 regions from genomic DNA. In the paper's pipeline: Within the assay, amplification of reference gene primers was used to estimate how many nucleated cells each sample contained. Sequence reads were collapsed and filtered to measure the absolute abundance of every unique TCRbeta CDR3 rearrangement. For each sample, productive Simpson clonality was calculated as the square root of Simpson's diversity index across productive rearrangements. What TCRdb holds here is the immuneACCESS table cut down to in-frame rearrangements. Part of the clones is not present; checked against another copy, under half of the missing clones reflect an unresolved V gene, and the others are unexplained. The V and J calls and clone size come from that table; D and trimming were worked out from the DNA. For this sample there are 200,000 or so clones; more than 65% appear just once. Jointly, the top ten make up 6% to 8% of the sample.

The source is a middle-aged man who had recovered from COVID-19. The chain is made from TRBV18 and TRBJ1-2; a tentative D call is TRBD1 (5 bases match). Sequenced material: PBMCs or T cells enriched from blood (not recorded which). CDR3 protein: CASSDSSPYGYTF. The base sequence is TGTGCCAGCTCTGACAGTTCACCTTATGGCTACACCTTC.